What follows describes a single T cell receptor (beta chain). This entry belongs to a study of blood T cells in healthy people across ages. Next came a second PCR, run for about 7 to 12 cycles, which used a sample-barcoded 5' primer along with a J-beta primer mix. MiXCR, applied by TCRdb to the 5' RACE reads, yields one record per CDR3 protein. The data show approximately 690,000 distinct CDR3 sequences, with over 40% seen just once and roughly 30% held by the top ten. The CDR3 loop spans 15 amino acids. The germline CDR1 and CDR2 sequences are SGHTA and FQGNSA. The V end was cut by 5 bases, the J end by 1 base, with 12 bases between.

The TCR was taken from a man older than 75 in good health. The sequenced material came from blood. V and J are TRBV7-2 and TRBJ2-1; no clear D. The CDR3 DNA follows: TGTGCCAGCAGCCCGGACCTCCTATCCTACAATGAGCAGTTCTTC. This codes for CASSPDLLSYNEQFF.